What follows describes a single TCR beta chain. The antigen is unknown. The sample originates from a study of beta chain features in type 1 diabetes. Study-level background: Healthy donors and patients showed comparable age, gender and cell yields. Across the samples, approximately 110,000,000 sorted cells were examined in total.

Findings and caveats of the study: The naive, central memory and Treg TCRB repertoires of patients appeared to be more similar to one another than those of healthy donors. Among patients with Type 1 diabetes, TCRB CDR3s were moderately but significantly shorter in every one of the four CD4+ subsets.

V gave up 4 bases and J gave up 3 bases; unmatched junction bases: 4. CDR1 SGHDT and CDR2 YYEEEE come from the germline V gene. This CDR3 has 14 amino acids. The study reverse transcribed the entire isolated RNA, so it sequenced expressed TCRB transcripts. Data came from immunoSEQ multiplex PCR; TCRdb stores just in-frame clones and leaves some out. The sample yields 280,000 or so clones, 15% seen once. The chain carries TRBV5-6 and TRBJ2-3, with 8 positions matching TRBD1. The sequence derives from a man between 18 and 35 years old with type 1 diabetes. The material sequenced was naive CD4+ T cells from blood. The CDR3 reads CASSIRTGTDTQYF. The CDR3 DNA reads as TGTGCCAGCAGCATACGGACAGGGACAGATACGCAGTATTTT.